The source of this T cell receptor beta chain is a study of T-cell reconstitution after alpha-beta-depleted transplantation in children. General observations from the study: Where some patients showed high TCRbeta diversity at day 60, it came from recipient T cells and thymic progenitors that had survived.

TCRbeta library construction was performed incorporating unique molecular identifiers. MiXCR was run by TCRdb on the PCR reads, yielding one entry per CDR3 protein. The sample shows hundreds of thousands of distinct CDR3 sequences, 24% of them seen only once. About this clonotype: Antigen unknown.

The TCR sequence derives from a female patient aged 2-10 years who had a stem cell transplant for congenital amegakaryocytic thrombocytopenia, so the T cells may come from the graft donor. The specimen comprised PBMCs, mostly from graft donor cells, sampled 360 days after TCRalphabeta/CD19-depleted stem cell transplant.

In DNA form, the CDR3 reads TGCAGTGCTAGTGTGCTAGCGGCCTACAATGAGCAGTTCTTC. This codes for CSASVLAAYNEQFF. The chain links TRBV20-1 to TRBJ2-1, with 7 bases that match TRBD2. Germline loops: CDR1 DFQATT, CDR2 SNEGSKA (reference sequence). V dropped 3 bases and J dropped 2; count of bases not matched to a gene: 4. This CDR3 contains 14 residues.